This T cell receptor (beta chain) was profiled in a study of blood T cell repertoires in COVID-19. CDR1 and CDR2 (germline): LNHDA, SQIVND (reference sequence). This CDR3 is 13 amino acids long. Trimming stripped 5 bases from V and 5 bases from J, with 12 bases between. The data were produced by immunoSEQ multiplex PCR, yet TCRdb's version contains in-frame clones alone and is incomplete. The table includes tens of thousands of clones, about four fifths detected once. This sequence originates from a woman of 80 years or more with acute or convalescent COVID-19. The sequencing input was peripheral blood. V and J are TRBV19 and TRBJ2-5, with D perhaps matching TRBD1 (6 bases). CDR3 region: CASSVTGAETQYF. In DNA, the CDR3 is TGTGCCAGTAGTGTGACAGGCGCGGAGACCCAGTACTTC.